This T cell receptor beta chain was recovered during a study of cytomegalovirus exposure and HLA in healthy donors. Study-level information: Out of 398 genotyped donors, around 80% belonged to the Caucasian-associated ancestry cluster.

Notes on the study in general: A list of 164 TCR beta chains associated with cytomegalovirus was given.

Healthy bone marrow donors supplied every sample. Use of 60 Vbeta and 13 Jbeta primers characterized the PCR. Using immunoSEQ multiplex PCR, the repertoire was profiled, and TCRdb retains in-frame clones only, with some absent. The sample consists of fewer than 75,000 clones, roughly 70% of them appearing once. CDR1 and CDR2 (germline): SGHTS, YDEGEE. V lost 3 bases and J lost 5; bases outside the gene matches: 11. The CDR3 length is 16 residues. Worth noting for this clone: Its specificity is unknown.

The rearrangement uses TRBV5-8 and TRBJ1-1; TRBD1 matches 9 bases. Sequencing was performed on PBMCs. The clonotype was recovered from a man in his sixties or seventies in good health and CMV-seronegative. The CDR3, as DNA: TGTGCCAGCAGCTCAATAACCGGGACAGGGAGGACTGAAGCTTTCTTT. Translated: CASSSITGTGRTEAFF.